This TCR beta chain emerged from a study of monozygotic twins with inflammatory bowel disease. TCRdb re-called the 5' RACE reads and catalogs CDR3 proteins one per entry, DNA excluded. Here the sample table reports some 170,000 distinct CDR3 sequences. As regards this clonotype: Its antigen is not identified.

Study outcomes and limitations: The analysis yielded no support for one strong signal or clonotype associated with IBD.

Per germline, CDR1 MNHNS and CDR2 SASEGT. This CDR3 spans 15 amino acids. Researchers isolated total RNA from whole blood without sorting T cells. The chain is built from TRBV6-1 and TRBJ2-5; TCRdb lists TRBD1, though no DNA is available to test this call. Source material: blood. This receptor was taken from a human donor with ulcerative colitis or Crohn's disease, or a healthy co-twin of an affected twin (not recorded which). This chain's CDR3 is CASSPPAVSQETQYF.